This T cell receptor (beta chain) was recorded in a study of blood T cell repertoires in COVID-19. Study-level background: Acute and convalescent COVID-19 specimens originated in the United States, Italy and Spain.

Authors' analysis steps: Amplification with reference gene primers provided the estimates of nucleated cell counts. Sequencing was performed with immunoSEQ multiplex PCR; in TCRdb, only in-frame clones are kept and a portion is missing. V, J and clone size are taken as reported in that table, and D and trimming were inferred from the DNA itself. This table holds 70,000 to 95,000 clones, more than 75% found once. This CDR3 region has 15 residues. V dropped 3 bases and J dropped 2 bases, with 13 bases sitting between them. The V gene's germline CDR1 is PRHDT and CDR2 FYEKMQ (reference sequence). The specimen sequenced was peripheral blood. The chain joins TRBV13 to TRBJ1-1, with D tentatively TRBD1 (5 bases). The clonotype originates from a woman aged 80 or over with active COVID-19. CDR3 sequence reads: CASSLGGLPNTEAFF. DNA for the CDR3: TGTGCCAGCAGCTTGGGGGGACTTCCCAACACTGAAGCTTTCTTT.